This paragraph covers one T cell receptor beta chain sequence. The antigen remains undetermined. Mismatch with germline at one junction end may stem from a read error. It was with 60 Vbeta and 13 Jbeta primers that the PCR ran. Produced via immunoSEQ multiplex PCR; TCRdb's table is partial and in-frame only. In the table there are around 50,000 clones, 65% to 90% of which are singletons. The data originate from a study of cytomegalovirus exposure and HLA in healthy donors. Turning to the study itself: Of all 400 or so donors who were genotyped, roughly 81% belonged to the Caucasian-associated ancestry cluster. Whole-study results and caveats: At a 0.05 false discovery rate, a later analysis found 18,000 or so TCR beta sequences to be associated with HLA alleles. Researchers had no immune exposure information except CMV serostatus available.

The CDR3 totals 14 residues. Germline V gives CDR1 GTSNPN, CDR2 SVGIG (reference sequence). The source material was PBMCs. The rearrangement joins TRBV30 to TRBJ1-6; possible D gene TRBD1, 5 bases. This receptor was obtained from a man aged 25-45 years in good health and CMV-seronegative. CDR3 sequence reads: CAWSVDRYNSPLHF. DNA of the CDR3: TGTGCCTGGAGTGTAGACAGATATAATTCGCCCCTCCACTTT. Using reference TRBV30 and TRBJ1-6 for the parts outside the CDR3, the full variable domain is SQTIHQWPATLVQPVGSPLSLECTVEGTSNPNLYWYRQAAGRGLQLLFYSVGIGQISSEVPQNLSASRPQDRQFILSSKKLLLSDSGFYLCAWSVDRYNSPLHFGNGTRLTVT.